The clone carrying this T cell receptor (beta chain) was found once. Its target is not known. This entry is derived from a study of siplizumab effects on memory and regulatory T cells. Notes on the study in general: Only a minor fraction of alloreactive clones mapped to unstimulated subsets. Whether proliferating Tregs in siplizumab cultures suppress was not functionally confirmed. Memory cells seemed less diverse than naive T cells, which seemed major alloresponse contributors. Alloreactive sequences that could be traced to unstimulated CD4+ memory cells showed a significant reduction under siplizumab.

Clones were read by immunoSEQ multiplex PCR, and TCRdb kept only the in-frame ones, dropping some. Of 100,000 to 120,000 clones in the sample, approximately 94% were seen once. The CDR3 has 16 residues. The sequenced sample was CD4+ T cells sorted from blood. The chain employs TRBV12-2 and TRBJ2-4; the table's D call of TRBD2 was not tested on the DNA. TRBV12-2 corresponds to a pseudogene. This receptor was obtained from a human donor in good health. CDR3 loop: CASRLRISGRENIQYF. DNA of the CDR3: TGTGCAAGTCGCCTACGGATTAGCGGGAGGGAAAACATTCAGTACTTC.